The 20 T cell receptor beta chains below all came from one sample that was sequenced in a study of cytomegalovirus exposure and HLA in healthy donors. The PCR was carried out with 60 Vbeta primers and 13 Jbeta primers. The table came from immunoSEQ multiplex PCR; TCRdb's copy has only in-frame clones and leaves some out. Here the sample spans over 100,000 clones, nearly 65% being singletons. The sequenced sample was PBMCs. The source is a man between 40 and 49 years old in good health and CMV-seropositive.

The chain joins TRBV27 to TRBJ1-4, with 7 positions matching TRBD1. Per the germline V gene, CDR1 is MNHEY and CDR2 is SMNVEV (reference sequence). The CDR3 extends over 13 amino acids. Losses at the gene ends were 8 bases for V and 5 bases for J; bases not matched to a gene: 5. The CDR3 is CASGRQGNEKLFF. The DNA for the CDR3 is TGTGCCAGCGGACGACAGGGAAATGAAAAACTGTTTTTT. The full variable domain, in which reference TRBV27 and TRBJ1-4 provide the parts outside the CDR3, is EAQVTQNPRYLITVTGKKLTVTCSQNMNHEYMSWYRQDPGLGLRQIYYSMNVEVTDKGDVPEGYKVSRKEKRNFPLILESPSPNQTSLYFCASGRQGNEKLFFGSGTQLSVL.

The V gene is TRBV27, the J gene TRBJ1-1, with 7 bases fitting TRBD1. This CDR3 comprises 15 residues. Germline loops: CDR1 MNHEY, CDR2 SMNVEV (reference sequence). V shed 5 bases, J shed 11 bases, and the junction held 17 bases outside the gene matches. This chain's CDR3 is CASSPGTASTFIAFF. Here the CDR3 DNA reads TGTGCCAGCAGTCCTGGGACAGCCTCGACCTTTATCGCTTTCTTT.

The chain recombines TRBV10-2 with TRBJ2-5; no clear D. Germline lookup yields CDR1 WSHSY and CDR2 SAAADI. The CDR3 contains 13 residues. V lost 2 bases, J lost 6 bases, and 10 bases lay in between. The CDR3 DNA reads TGCGCCAGCAGTGAGGCAGCGACTCAGACCCAGTACTTC. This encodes CASSEAATQTQYF.

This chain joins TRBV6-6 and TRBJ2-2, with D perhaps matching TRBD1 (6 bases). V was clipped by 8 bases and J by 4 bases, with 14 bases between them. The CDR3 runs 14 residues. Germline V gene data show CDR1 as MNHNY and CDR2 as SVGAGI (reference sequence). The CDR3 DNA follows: TGTGCCAGCCACAGGGATCCTGGCACCGGGGAGCTGTTTTTT. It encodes CASHRDPGTGELFF.

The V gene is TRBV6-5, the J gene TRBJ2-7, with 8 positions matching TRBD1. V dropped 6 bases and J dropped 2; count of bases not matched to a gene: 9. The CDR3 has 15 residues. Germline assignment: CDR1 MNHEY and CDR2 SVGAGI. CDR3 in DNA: TGTGCCAGCAGAAACCAGGGGGCCACCCCCTACGAGCAGTACTTC. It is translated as CASRNQGATPYEQYF.

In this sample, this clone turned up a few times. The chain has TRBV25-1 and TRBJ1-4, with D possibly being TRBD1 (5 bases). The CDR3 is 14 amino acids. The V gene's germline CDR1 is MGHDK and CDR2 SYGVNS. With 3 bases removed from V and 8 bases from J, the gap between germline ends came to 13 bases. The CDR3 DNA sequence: TGTGCCAGCAGTGATAGACAGTTTGGAGAAAAACTGTTTTTT. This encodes CASSDRQFGEKLFF.

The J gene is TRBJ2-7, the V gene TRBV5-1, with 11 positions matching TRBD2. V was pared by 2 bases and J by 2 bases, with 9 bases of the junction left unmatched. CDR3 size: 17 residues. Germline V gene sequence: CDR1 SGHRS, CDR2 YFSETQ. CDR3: CASSFEPSGRPTYEQYF. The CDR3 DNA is TGCGCCAGCAGCTTCGAGCCTAGCGGGAGGCCGACCTACGAGCAGTACTTC.

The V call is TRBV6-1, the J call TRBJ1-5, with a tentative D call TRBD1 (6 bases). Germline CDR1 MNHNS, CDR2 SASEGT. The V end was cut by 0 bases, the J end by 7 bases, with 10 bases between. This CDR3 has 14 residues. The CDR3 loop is CASSEAGGRQPQHF. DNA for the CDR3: TGTGCCAGCAGTGAAGCGGGGGGGCGCCAGCCCCAGCATTTT.

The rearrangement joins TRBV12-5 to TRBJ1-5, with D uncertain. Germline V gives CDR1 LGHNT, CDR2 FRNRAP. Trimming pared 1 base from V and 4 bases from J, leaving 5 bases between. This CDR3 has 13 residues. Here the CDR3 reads CASGLGRNQPQHF. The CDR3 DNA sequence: TGTGCTAGTGGTTTGGGTAGAAATCAGCCCCAGCATTTT.

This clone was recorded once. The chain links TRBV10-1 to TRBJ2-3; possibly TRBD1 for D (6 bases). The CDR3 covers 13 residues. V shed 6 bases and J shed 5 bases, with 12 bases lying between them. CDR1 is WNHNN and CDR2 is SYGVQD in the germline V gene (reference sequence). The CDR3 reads CASSEKQGDTQYF. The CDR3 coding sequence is TGCGCCAGCAGCGAAAAACAGGGAGATACGCAGTATTTT.

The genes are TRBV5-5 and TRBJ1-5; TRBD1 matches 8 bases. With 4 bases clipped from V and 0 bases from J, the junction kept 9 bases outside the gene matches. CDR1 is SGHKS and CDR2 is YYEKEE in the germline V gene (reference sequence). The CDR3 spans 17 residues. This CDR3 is CASSPHDRGYSNQPQHF. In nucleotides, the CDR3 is TGTGCCAGCAGCCCCCATGACAGGGGATATAGCAATCAGCCCCAGCATTTT.

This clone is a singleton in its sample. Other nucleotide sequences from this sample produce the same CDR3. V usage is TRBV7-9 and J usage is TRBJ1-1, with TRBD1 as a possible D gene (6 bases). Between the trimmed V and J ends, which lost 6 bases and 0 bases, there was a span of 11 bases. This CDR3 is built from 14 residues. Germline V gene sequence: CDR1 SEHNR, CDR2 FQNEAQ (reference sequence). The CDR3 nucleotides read TGTGCCAGCAGTCTACAGGGTATGAACACTGAAGCTTTCTTT. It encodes CASSLQGMNTEAFF.

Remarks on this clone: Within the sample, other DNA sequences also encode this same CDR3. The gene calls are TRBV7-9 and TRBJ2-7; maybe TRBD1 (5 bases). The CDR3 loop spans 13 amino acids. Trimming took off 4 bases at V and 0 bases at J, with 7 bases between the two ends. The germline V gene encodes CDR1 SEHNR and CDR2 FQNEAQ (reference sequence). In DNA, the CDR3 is TGTGCCAGCAGCTCACAGGTCTCCTACGAGCAGTACTTC. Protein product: CASSSQVSYEQYF.

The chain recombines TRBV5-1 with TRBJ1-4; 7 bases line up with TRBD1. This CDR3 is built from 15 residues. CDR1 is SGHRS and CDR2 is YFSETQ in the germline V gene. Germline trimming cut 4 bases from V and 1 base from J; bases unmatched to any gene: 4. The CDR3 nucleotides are TGCGCCAGCAGCGTCTCAGGGGGAACTAATGAAAAACTGTTTTTT. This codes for CASSVSGGTNEKLFF.

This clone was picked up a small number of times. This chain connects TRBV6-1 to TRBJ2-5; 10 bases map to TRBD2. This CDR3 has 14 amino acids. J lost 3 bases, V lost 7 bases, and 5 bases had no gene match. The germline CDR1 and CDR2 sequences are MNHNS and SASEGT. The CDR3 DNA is TGTGCCAGCAACCGTGGACTAGCGGAAGAGACCCAGTACTTC. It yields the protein CASNRGLAEETQYF.

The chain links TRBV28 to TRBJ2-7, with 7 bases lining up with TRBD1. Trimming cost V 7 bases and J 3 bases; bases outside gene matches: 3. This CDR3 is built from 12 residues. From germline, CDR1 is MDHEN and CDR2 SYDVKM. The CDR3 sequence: CASTGTVYEQYF. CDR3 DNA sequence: TGTGCCAGCACCGGGACAGTCTACGAGCAGTACTTC. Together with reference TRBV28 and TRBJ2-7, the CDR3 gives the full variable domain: DVKVTQSSRYLVKRTGEKVFLECVQDMDHENMFWYRQDPGLGLRLIYFSYDVKMKEKGDIPEGYSVSREKKERFSLILESASTNQTSMYLCASTGTVYEQYFGPGTRLTVT.

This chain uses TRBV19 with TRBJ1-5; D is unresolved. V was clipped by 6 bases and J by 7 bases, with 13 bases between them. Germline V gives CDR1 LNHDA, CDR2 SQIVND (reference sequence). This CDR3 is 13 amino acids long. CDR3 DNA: TGTGCCAGTAGGAGACATGAGAGCCAGCCCCAGCATTTT. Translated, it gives CASRRHESQPQHF. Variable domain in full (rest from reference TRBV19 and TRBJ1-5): DGGITQSPKYLFRKEGQNVTLSCEQNLNHDAMYWYRQDPGQGLRLIYYSQIVNDFQKGDIAEGYSVSREKKESFPLTVTSAQKNPTAFYLCASRRHESQPQHFGDGTRLSIL.

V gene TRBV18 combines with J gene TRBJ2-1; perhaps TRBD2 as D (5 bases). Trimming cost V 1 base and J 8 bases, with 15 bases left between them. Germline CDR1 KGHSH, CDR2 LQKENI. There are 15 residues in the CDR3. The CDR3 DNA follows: TGTGCCAGCTCACCACAACCTACTAGAGGTGATGAGCAGTTCTTC. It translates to CASSPQPTRGDEQFF.

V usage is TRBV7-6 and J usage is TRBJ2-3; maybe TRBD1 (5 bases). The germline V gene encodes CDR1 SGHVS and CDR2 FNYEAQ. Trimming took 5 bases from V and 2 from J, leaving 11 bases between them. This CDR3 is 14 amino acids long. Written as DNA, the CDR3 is TGTGCCAGCAGCCCCCTAGGGGTCACAGATACGCAGTATTTT. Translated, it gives CASSPLGVTDTQYF.

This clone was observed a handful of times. CDR3 bases: TGTGCCAGCTCACCAGACGCGGCAGAAAACTATGGCTACACCTTC. This translates into CASSPDAAENYGYTF. The chain has TRBV18 and TRBJ1-2; no clear D. This CDR3 has 15 amino acids. CDR1 is KGHSH and CDR2 is LQKENI in the germline V gene. The V end was cut by 2 bases, the J end by 2 bases, with 12 bases between.